Listed here are 24 T cell receptor beta chains from one sample, sequenced in a study of sequential checkpoint blockade in melanoma (dated by TCRdb to about 2019). Receptor amplification or capture employed the immunoSEQ multiplex PCR assay. TCRdb's version of the immuneACCESS table is confined to in-frame rearrangements and falls short of the full clone set. An unresolved V gene accounts for under half of the shortfall where checked; the remainder is of unknown origin. This sample holds some 10,000 clones; over 70% were observed only once. The top ten clones comprise about a sixth of the sample. Read against the paper, the sample's treatment or condition label means: randomized to nivolumab then ipilimumab (arm A) or the reverse (arm B). The sequenced sample was CD8+ T cells sorted from blood (inferred from file names), obtained from a patient given nivolumab and ipilimumab in sequence. The receptors here all came from a human donor with melanoma.

Within the sample, this clone is medium-sized. Other DNA sequences from this sample encode an identical CDR3 as well. The chain employs TRBV5-8 and TRBJ1-5; 7 bases agree with TRBD1. CDR1 and CDR2 from the germline V gene are SGHTS and YDEGEE. Losses at the gene ends were 2 bases for V and 0 bases for J; bases not matched to a gene: 2. The CDR3 length is 15 residues. CDR3: CASSLGQVSNQPQHF. CDR3 sequence (DNA): TGTGCCAGCAGCTTAGGACAGGTTAGCAATCAGCCCCAGCATTTT.

V is TRBV7-9 and J is TRBJ2-7; no definite D call. The CDR3 totals 15 residues. With 7 bases removed from V and 0 bases from J, the gap between germline ends came to 16 bases. CDR1 and CDR2 from the germline V gene are SEHNR and FQNEAQ (reference sequence). CDR3 residues: CASTPLTVISYEQYF. CDR3 nucleotides: TGTGCCAGCACCCCTCTCACAGTGATCTCCTACGAGCAGTACTTC.

The gene calls are TRBV6-4 and TRBJ2-7, with TRBD1 identical over 7 bases. Germline trimming cut 2 bases from V and 2 bases from J; bases unmatched to any gene: 9. The CDR3 runs to 16 residues. Looked up from germline, CDR1 is MRHNA and CDR2 is SNTAGT. The DNA for the CDR3 is TGTGCCAGCAGTGACGTCCCGGACAGGTCCCCCTACGAGCAGTACTTC. As protein: CASSDVPDRSPYEQYF.

The rearrangement links TRBV7-9 to TRBJ1-5, with no clear D. Trimming removed 4 bases at V and 7 bases at J, with 17 bases between. CDR3 size: 15 residues. Germline assignment: CDR1 SEHNR and CDR2 FQNEAQ (reference sequence). The chain's CDR3 is CASSSTREPDQPQHF. Written as DNA, the CDR3 is TGTGCCAGCAGCTCGACAAGGGAGCCGGACCAGCCCCAGCATTTT.

In DNA form, the CDR3 reads TGTGCCAGCAGTGAAGGGGGTAGCGGGCCAGAGACCCAGTACTTC. Translation gives CASSEGGSGPETQYF. V gene TRBV6-1 combines with J gene TRBJ2-5; TRBD2 matches 7 bases. CDR1 and CDR2 from the germline V gene are MNHNS and SASEGT. V was clipped by 1 base and J by 4 bases; unmatched bases: 6. There are 15 residues in the CDR3.

The chain couples TRBV25-1 to TRBJ1-2; D possibly corresponds to TRBD1 (6 bases). V lost 9 bases and J 2 bases, leaving 10 bases between the germline ends. CDR1 and CDR2 (germline): MGHDK, SYGVNS. This CDR3 has 12 residues. The CDR3 spells CASTGNNYGYTF. The CDR3 DNA is TGTGCCAGTACAGGGAACAACTATGGCTACACCTTC.

The chain employs TRBV5-8 and TRBJ1-4; TRBD1 matches 7 bases. This CDR3 is built from 15 residues. Looked up from germline, CDR1 is SGHTS and CDR2 is YDEGEE. V was pared by 3 bases and J by 7 bases, with 9 bases of the junction left unmatched. CDR3 sequence reads: CASSSGQQAGEKLFF. Here the CDR3 DNA reads TGTGCCAGCAGCTCGGGACAGCAGGCGGGTGAAAAACTGTTTTTT.

The V gene is TRBV7-9, the J gene TRBJ1-1; 7 nucleotides align to TRBD1. Trimming cost V 5 bases and J 2 bases; bases outside gene matches: 17. CDR1 is SEHNR, CDR2 FQNEAQ, per germline (reference sequence). This CDR3 region has 18 residues. The CDR3 protein is CASSNPPGQNSENTEAFF. The DNA for the CDR3 is TGTGCCAGCAGCAACCCGCCGGGACAGAATTCGGAAAACACTGAAGCTTTCTTT. The full variable domain, in which reference TRBV7-9 and TRBJ1-1 provide the parts outside the CDR3, is DTGVSQNPRHKITKRGQNVTFRCDPISEHNRLYWYRQTLGQGPEFLTYFQNEAQLEKSRLLSDRFSAERPKGSFSTLEIQRTEQGDSAMYLCASSNPPGQNSENTEAFFGQGTRLTVV.

The chain combines TRBV27 with TRBJ2-7, with 9 positions matching TRBD2. CDR1 MNHEY and CDR2 SMNVEV come from the germline V gene (reference sequence). The CDR3 loop spans 15 amino acids. The J segment lost 6 bases and the V segment lost 0 bases, leaving 6 bases of the junction unmatched. The CDR3 reads CASSLSGLAGTEQYF. The CDR3 DNA reads as TGTGCCAGCAGTTTATCAGGGCTAGCGGGGACCGAGCAGTACTTC.

V and J are TRBV5-6 and TRBJ2-7; a possible D gene is TRBD1 (6 bases). V was trimmed by 0 bases and J by 3 bases, leaving 10 bases between them. Germline values: CDR1 SGHDT, CDR2 YYEEEE. The CDR3 totals 14 residues. CDR3 coding DNA: TGTGCCAGCAGCTTGGTTTTCAGGGGCTACGAGCAGTACTTC. Translated: CASSLVFRGYEQYF. The complete variable domain, with remaining parts taken from reference TRBV5-6 and TRBJ2-7, reads DAGVTQSPTHLIKTRGQQVTLRCSPKSGHDTVSWYQQALGQGPQFIFQYYEEEERQRGNFPDRFSGHQFPNYSSELNVNALLLGDSALYLCASSLVFRGYEQYFGPGTRLTVT.

The genes are TRBV7-9 and TRBJ2-7; TRBD2 aligns across 7 bases. CDR3 length equals 14 residues. The trim removed 6 bases at V and 2 bases at J, leaving 7 bases unmatched. The germline V gene has CDR1 SEHNR and CDR2 FQNEAQ (reference sequence). The CDR3 protein is CASRVGGRTYEQYF. The CDR3 nucleotides read TGTGCCAGCAGGGTGGGGGGGAGGACCTACGAGCAGTACTTC.

The chain employs TRBV6-1 and TRBJ2-3, with TRBD2 identical over 8 bases. CDR1 and CDR2 from the germline V gene are MNHNS and SASEGT. The CDR3 covers 17 residues. The V and J ends lost 2 bases and 3 bases, in that order; junction bases with no gene match: 10. The CDR3 protein is CASSELLGGGPTDTQYF. The CDR3 DNA reads TGTGCCAGCAGTGAACTGCTCGGGGGGGGGCCGACAGATACGCAGTATTTT.

This rearrangement joins TRBV5-1 to TRBJ2-7, with a tentative D call TRBD1 (6 bases). V dropped 4 bases and J dropped 6 bases, with 8 bases sitting between them. CDR1 and CDR2 (germline): SGHRS, YFSETQ. The CDR3 is made up of 11 amino acids. The CDR3 region has the DNA TGCGCCAGCAGCCTACAGGGCGAGCAGTACTTC. The encoded protein is CASSLQGEQYF. The complete variable domain, with remaining parts taken from reference TRBV5-1 and TRBJ2-7, reads KAGVTQTPRYLIKTRGQQVTLSCSPISGHRSVSWYQQTPGQGLQFLFEYFSETQRNKGNFPGRFSGRQFSNSRSEMNVSTLELGDSALYLCASSLQGEQYFGPGTRLTVT.

The chain recombines TRBV6-5 with TRBJ1-1; the D gene is possibly TRBD1 (5 bases). V lost 5 bases, J lost 1 base, and 11 bases lay in between. Germline loops: CDR1 MNHEY, CDR2 SVGAGI. The CDR3 is 14 amino acids. CDR3 nucleotide sequence: TGTGCCAGCAGTGTTGGGGGGGGGAACACTGAAGCTTTCTTT. Encoded protein: CASSVGGGNTEAFF.

This clone occurred once. The V and J genes are TRBV7-9 and TRBJ1-3, with 8 positions matching TRBD1. Germline V CDR1 and CDR2: SEHNR, FQNEAQ (reference sequence). The ends lost 4 bases at V and 4 bases at J; junction bases unmatched: 15. This CDR3 is built from 18 residues. In DNA, the CDR3 is TGTGCCAGCAGCTATCCGGGACAGGTTTCCACGACGGGAAACACCATATATTTT. This sequence encodes CASSYPGQVSTTGNTIYF.

For the CDR3, the DNA is TGCGCCAGCAGCCCCGGGACAATTGAAGCTTTCTTT. Its translation: CASSPGTIEAFF. The genes are TRBV5-1 and TRBJ1-1, with D possibly matching TRBD1 (6 bases). The germline V gene encodes CDR1 SGHRS and CDR2 YFSETQ. The CDR3 has 12 amino acids. V was trimmed by 4 bases and J by 7 bases, leaving 11 bases between them.

The CDR3: CASSDRGNYGYTF. The CDR3 DNA sequence: TGTGCCAGCAGTGACAGGGGTAACTATGGCTACACCTTC. The chain has TRBV7-8 and TRBJ1-2, with 8 positions matching TRBD1. V dropped 6 bases and J dropped 1; count of bases not matched to a gene: 1. Germline values: CDR1 SGHVS, CDR2 FQNEAQ. This CDR3 is built from 13 residues. The whole variable domain, filled in from reference TRBV7-8 and TRBJ1-2, reads GAGVSQSPRYKVAKRGQDVALRCDPISGHVSLFWYQQALGQGPEFLTYFQNEAQLDKSGLPSDRFFAERPEGSVSTLKIQRTQQEDSAVYLCASSDRGNYGYTFGSGTRLTVV.

The chain is built from TRBV28 and TRBJ2-7; 11 positions agree with TRBD2. V trimming: 7 bases; J trimming: 4 bases; junction bases outside the gene matches: 18. The V gene's germline CDR1 is MDHEN and CDR2 SYDVKM. CDR3 length: 18 amino acids. The CDR3 loop is CASTRRQVSGTSGYEQYF. In DNA, the CDR3 is TGTGCCAGCACCCGGAGACAGGTATCCGGGACTAGCGGATACGAGCAGTACTTC.

The chain is built from TRBV5-8 and TRBJ1-5, with 7 bases that match TRBD1. Germline V gene sequence: CDR1 SGHTS, CDR2 YDEGEE. The junction had 6 bases not matched to a gene; V was cut back by 2 bases and J by 4 bases. The CDR3 has 15 residues. CDR3 protein: CASSLGTESNQPQHF. Written as DNA, the CDR3 is TGTGCCAGCAGCTTAGGGACAGAATCAAATCAGCCCCAGCATTTT.

The rearrangement uses TRBV27 and TRBJ2-3; possibly TRBD2 for D (5 bases). This CDR3 has 14 amino acids. The V gene lost 8 bases and the J gene lost 2 bases, with 14 bases spanning the gap. Germline V gives CDR1 MNHEY, CDR2 SMNVEV (reference sequence). For the CDR3, the DNA is TGTGCCAGCCGCCCGGGAACTAACACAGATACGCAGTATTTT. Its protein is CASRPGTNTDTQYF.

Here the CDR3 DNA reads TGTGCCAGCAGCCTTGACAGGGGGCTGGTTGAGACCCAGTACTTC. It translates to CASSLDRGLVETQYF. V gene TRBV7-8 combines with J gene TRBJ2-5; 10 bases are a match to TRBD1. Per the germline V gene, CDR1 is SGHVS and CDR2 is FQNEAQ. CDR3 length: 15 residues. Trimming removed 5 bases from V and 5 bases from J; junction bases left unmatched: 8. The full variable domain, rest sourced from reference TRBV7-8 and TRBJ2-5, is GAGVSQSPRYKVAKRGQDVALRCDPISGHVSLFWYQQALGQGPEFLTYFQNEAQLDKSGLPSDRFFAERPEGSVSTLKIQRTQQEDSAVYLCASSLDRGLVETQYFGPGTRLLVL.

The V call is TRBV2, the J call TRBJ1-1, with TRBD1 identical over 7 bases. Trimming took 1 base from V and 1 from J; bases not matched to a gene: 6. The CDR3 covers 16 residues. The germline gives CDR1 SNHLY, CDR2 FYNNEI. The CDR3 sequence is CASSEVRDSPNTEAFF. The CDR3 nucleotides are TGTGCCAGCAGTGAAGTTCGGGACAGCCCGAACACTGAAGCTTTCTTT.

V gene TRBV6-4 combines with J gene TRBJ2-2, with 8 bases aligning to TRBD2. V gave up 3 bases and J gave up 2 bases; unmatched junction bases: 2. Looked up from germline, CDR1 is MRHNA and CDR2 is SNTAGT. The CDR3 runs 15 residues. This CDR3 is CASSERGANTGELFF. The DNA of the CDR3 is TGTGCCAGCAGTGAGCGGGGGGCCAACACCGGGGAGCTGTTTTTT.

The chain combines TRBV28 with TRBJ1-1, with D perhaps TRBD1 (6 bases). Germline V lookup: CDR1 MDHEN, CDR2 SYDVKM. CDR3 size: 14 residues. V lost 1 base to trimming and J lost 5 bases, with 11 bases between them. The CDR3, as DNA: TGTGCCAGCAGTTTATCAGGGGTCGAAACTGAAGCTTTCTTT. Residues: CASSLSGVETEAFF. Using reference TRBV28 and TRBJ1-1 for the parts outside the CDR3, the full variable domain is DVKVTQSSRYLVKRTGEKVFLECVQDMDHENMFWYRQDPGLGLRLIYFSYDVKMKEKGDIPEGYSVSREKKERFSLILESASTNQTSMYLCASSLSGVETEAFFGQGTRLTVV.